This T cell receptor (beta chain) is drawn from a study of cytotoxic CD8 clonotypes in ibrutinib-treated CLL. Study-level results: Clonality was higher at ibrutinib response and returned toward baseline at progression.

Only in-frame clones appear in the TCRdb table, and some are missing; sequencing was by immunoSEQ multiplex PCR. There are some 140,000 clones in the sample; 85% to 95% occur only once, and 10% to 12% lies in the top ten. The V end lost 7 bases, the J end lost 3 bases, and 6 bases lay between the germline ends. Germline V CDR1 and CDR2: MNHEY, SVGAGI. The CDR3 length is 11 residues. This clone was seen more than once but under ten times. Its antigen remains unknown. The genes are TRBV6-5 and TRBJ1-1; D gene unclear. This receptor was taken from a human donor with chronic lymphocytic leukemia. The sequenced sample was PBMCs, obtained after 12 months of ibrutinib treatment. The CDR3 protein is CASTRDTEAFF. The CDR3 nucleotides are TGTGCCAGCACCCGGGACACTGAAGCTTTCTTT.